This record covers a single T cell receptor (beta chain). TCRdb's table, derived via immunoSEQ multiplex PCR, lists solely in-frame clones and lacks some. The profile covers 150,000 to 200,000 clones, with around 90% appearing a single time and 2.5% to 3.5% taken by the ten largest. These data are taken from a study of blood T cell repertoires in COVID-19. Study overall: Acute-phase and convalescent COVID-19 samples originated in the United States, Italy and Spain.

V lost 0 bases and J 8 bases, leaving 19 bases between the germline ends. CDR3 length equals 17 residues. Germline V gene sequence: CDR1 MGHRA, CDR2 YSYEKL. The J gene is TRBJ1-4, the V gene TRBV4-1; D is uncertain. What was sequenced was peripheral blood. This TCR was sampled from a man aged 35-49 years with active or convalescent COVID-19. The chain's CDR3 is CASSQEATGIRREKLFF. CDR3 DNA: TGCGCCAGCAGCCAAGAAGCGACCGGGATACGTAGGGAAAAACTGTTTTTT.